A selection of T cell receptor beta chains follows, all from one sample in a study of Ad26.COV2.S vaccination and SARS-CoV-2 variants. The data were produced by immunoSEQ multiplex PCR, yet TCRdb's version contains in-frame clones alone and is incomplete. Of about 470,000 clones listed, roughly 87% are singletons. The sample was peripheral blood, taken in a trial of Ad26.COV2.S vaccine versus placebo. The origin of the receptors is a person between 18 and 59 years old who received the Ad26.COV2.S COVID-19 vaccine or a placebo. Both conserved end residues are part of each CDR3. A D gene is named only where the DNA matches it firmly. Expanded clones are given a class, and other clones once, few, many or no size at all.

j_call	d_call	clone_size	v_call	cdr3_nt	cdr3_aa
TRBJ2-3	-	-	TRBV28	TGTGCCAGCAGTTTTAGGGACGGATTCACAGATACGCAGTATTTT	CASSFRDGFTDTQYF
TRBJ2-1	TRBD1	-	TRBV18	TGTGCCAGCTCACCCCAGGGGGTTAGCTCCTACAATGAGCAGTTCTTC	CASSPQGVSSYNEQFF
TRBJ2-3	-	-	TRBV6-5	TGTGCCAGCAGCCGCAGTGCAGATACGCAGTATTTT	CASSRSADTQYF
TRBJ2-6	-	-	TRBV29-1	TGCAGCGCCTATACCGGGACGGGTAGTGGTGTCCTGACTTTC	CSAYTGTGSGVLTF
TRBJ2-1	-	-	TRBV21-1	TGTGCCAGCAGCAAAGGATCGAGAGGGCAACTTAGGGGGTGCAATGAGCAGTTCTTC	CASSKGSRGQLRGCNEQFF
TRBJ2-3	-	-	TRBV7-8	TGTGCCAGCAGCTACGGGGGAGTACCAGATACGCAGTATTTT	CASSYGGVPDTQYF
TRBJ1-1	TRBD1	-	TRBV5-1	TGCGCCAGCAGCCTCGCAGGGGGGAACACTGAAGCTTTCTTT	CASSLAGGNTEAFF
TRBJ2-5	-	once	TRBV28	TGTGCCAGCAGTTTCAACAATCAAGAGACCCAGTACTTC	CASSFNNQETQYF
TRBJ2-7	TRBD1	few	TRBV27	TGTGCCAGCTGTGCAGGGGGACAGGGCTACGAGCAGTACTTC	CASCAGGQGYEQYF
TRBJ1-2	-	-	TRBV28	TGTGCCAGCAGTTTTTCGAGATTCTATGGCTACACCTTC	CASSFSRFYGYTF
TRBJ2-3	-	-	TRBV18	TGTGCCAGCTCACCTTCGGGCGGCGCAGATACGCAGTATTTT	CASSPSGGADTQYF
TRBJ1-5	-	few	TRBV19	TGTGCCAGTAGTAGCCAGGGACATCAGCCCCAGCATTTT	CASSSQGHQPQHF
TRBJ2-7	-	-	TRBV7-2	TGTGCCAGCAGCTTAGCGGGAGCCCCCTACGAGCAGTACTTC	CASSLAGAPYEQYF
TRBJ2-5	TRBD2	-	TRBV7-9	TGTGCCAGCAGCTCGGGGACTAGCGGGAGAGGTGTGGAGACCCAGTACTTC	CASSSGTSGRGVETQYF
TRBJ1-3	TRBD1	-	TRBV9	TGTGCCAGCAGCGTAATTGGACAGGCCTTCTCTGGAAACACCATATATTTT	CASSVIGQAFSGNTIYF
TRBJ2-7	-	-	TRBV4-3	TGCGCCAGCAGCAACGTAAGGGCTACTTTCTACGAGCAGTACTTC	CASSNVRATFYEQYF
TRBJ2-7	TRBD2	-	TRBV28	TGTGCCAGCAGTTTATTACCGCTAGCGGGATTTGCTGTGTACGAGCAGTACTTC	CASSLLPLAGFAVYEQYF
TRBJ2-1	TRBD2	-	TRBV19	TGTGCCAGTAGTCTACGGACTAGCGGGAGGGCCGGTGAGCAGTTCTTC	CASSLRTSGRAGEQFF
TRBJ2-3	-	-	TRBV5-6	TGTGCCAGCAGCACAAGAGCAGATACGCAGTATTTT	CASSTRADTQYF
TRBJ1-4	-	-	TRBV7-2	TGTGCCAGCAGCCCAATACAGGGAACCCATGAAAAACTGTTTTTT	CASSPIQGTHEKLFF
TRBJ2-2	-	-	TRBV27	TGTGCCAGCAAATCCGGGGAGCTGTTTTTT	CASKSGELFF
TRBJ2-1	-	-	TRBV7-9	TGTGCCAGCAGCTCTCGGGGTAGCGGTCTTACCTACAATGAGCAGTTCTTC	CASSSRGSGLTYNEQFF